This TCR beta chain was observed in a study of blood T cell repertoires in COVID-19. Study-level information: COVID-19 samples, acute and convalescent, were from the United States, Italy and Spain. T cells, B-cell-depleted T cells, or PBMCs supplied cDNA or gDNA.

As processed by the authors: Reference gene primer amplification in the assay estimated nucleated cell counts. Libraries were prepared by immunoSEQ multiplex PCR; TCRdb keeps only in-frame clonotypes and omits some of them. That table furnishes V, J and clone size, whereas the DNA furnished D and trimming. The sample consists of approximately 280,000 clones, 89% of them appearing once. The receptor's source is a man in his forties or fifties with acute or convalescent COVID-19. The specimen was peripheral blood.

CDR3 in amino acids: CASSSRQGWNTEAFF. CDR3 DNA sequence: TGTGCCAGCAGCTCCCGACAGGGGTGGAACACTGAAGCTTTCTTT. The chain combines TRBV7-8 with TRBJ1-1; 8 bases align to TRBD1. Unmatched junction bases numbered 5, after V lost 4 bases and J lost 1 base. The germline V gene has CDR1 SGHVS and CDR2 FQNEAQ. This CDR3 has 15 amino acids.